The rows below give T cell receptor beta chains drawn from one sample of a study of OX40 agonist ivuxolimab in advanced cancers. The data were produced by immunoSEQ multiplex PCR, yet TCRdb's version contains in-frame clones alone and is incomplete. Of nearly 9,000 clones listed, 88% are singletons. This specimen consisted of CD4+ or CD8+ T cells sorted from blood, obtained in a trial of the OX40 agonist ivuxolimab. These receptors were obtained from an adult with an advanced solid tumor such as melanoma, head and neck, liver or kidney cancer. The CDR3 runs from the conserved cysteine through the conserved F or W. A D gene is named only where the DNA matches it firmly. Only part of the rows carry a size: once, few, many, or a class if the clone is expanded.

clone_size j_call d_call v_call cdr3_aa cdr3_nt
- TRBJ1-1 - TRBV25-1 CASEQENTEAFF TGTGCCAGTGAACAGGAGAACACTGAAGCTTTCTTT
- TRBJ1-5 - TRBV5-1 CASSFEGDQPQHF TGCGCCAGCAGCTTCGAGGGGGATCAGCCCCAGCATTTT
- TRBJ2-5 - TRBV7-3 CASSLGPHQETQYF TGTGCCAGCAGCTTAGGGCCCCACCAAGAGACCCAGTACTTC
- TRBJ1-5 - TRBV19 CASSMGWRQPQHF TGTGCCAGTAGTATGGGTTGGCGTCAGCCCCAGCATTTT
- TRBJ2-3 TRBD2 TRBV7-2 CASSVTTSRSPDTQYF TGTGCCAGCAGCGTGACGACTAGCCGGAGCCCAGATACGCAGTATTTT
- TRBJ1-1 - TRBV28 CATLTKQGANTEAFF TGTGCCACGCTAACGAAACAGGGCGCGAACACTGAAGCTTTCTTT
- TRBJ1-2 - TRBV7-9 CASSLAQGGVPYGYTF TGTGCCAGCAGCTTAGCGCAAGGGGGAGTACCCTATGGCTACACCTTC
few TRBJ1-3 - TRBV27 CASTSGNTIYF TGTGCCAGCACCTCTGGAAACACCATATATTTT
- TRBJ2-7 - TRBV27 CASSFRGPSGVSYEQYF TGTGCCAGCAGTTTCCGGGGGCCATCTGGTGTTTCCTACGAGCAGTACTTC
- TRBJ1-3 - TRBV6-5 CASSKGQISGNTIYF TGTGCCAGCAGTAAGGGACAAATCTCTGGAAACACCATATATTTT
- TRBJ2-7 - TRBV7-9 CASSPLTGDQEQYF TGTGCCAGCAGCCCACTTACGGGGGATCAAGAGCAGTACTTC
- TRBJ2-7 - TRBV27 CASRSLAEQYF TGTGCCAGCAGATCCTTGGCCGAGCAGTACTTC
- TRBJ2-1 - TRBV21-1 CASSRSRLMDEQFF TGTGCCAGCAGCAGGAGCCGCCTAATGGATGAGCAGTTCTTC
- TRBJ1-2 - TRBV5-8 CASSLRGVLLNGYTF TGTGCCAGCAGCTTAAGGGGTGTACTCCTTAACGGCTACACCTTC
few TRBJ1-1 TRBD1 TRBV19 CASSFSTGVNTEAFF TGTGCCAGTAGTTTTTCCACAGGGGTAAACACTGAAGCTTTCTTT
once TRBJ2-3 TRBD2 TRBV4-2 CASSQSGLETDTQYF TGTGCCAGCAGCCAATCGGGACTAGAAACAGATACGCAGTATTTT
- TRBJ2-5 TRBD2 TRBV5-1 CASSLGPRTSGVGETQYF TGCGCCAGCAGCTTGGGACCGAGGACTAGCGGGGTTGGGGAGACCCAGTACTTC
- TRBJ1-2 - TRBV7-9 CASSLWDNFNYGYTF TGTGCCAGCAGCTTATGGGACAACTTTAACTATGGCTACACCTTC
- TRBJ2-5 - TRBV5-6 CASSLPMVQETQYF TGTGCCAGCAGCTTGCCAATGGTTCAAGAGACCCAGTACTTC
- TRBJ1-1 - TRBV30 CAWSVQGWDTEAFF TGTGCCTGGAGTGTACAGGGCTGGGACACTGAAGCTTTCTTT
- TRBJ2-1 - TRBV5-1 CASSLWGGTGNEQFF TGCGCCAGCAGCTTGTGGGGGGGCACCGGCAATGAGCAGTTCTTC
- TRBJ2-7 TRBD2 TRBV10-3 CAISGLAGGSYEQYF TGTGCCATCAGTGGACTAGCGGGAGGATCCTACGAGCAGTACTTC
once TRBJ1-1 - TRBV18 CASSLPTDTEAFF TGTGCCAGCTCACTGCCGACAGACACTGAAGCTTTCTTT
- TRBJ2-5 - TRBV5-1 CASSLVIVGEETQYF TGCGCCAGCAGCTTGGTCATTGTAGGGGAAGAGACCCAGTACTTC
- TRBJ1-2 - TRBV28 CATSPGGGYGYTF TGTGCCACCTCACCGGGGGGGGGATATGGCTACACCTTC
- TRBJ2-7 - TRBV6-5 CASSYFKYGEQYF TGTGCCAGCAGTTATTTTAAATACGGTGAGCAGTACTTC
- TRBJ2-1 - TRBV7-8 CASSLALPEQFF TGTGCCAGCAGCTTAGCGCTTCCGGAGCAGTTCTTC
- TRBJ1-4 - TRBV7-8 CASSLGGAREKLFF TGTGCCAGCAGCTTAGGAGGGGCCAGAGAAAAACTGTTTTTT
once TRBJ2-2 TRBD2 TRBV2 CASSGLAGGELFF TGTGCCAGCAGTGGACTAGCGGGAGGGGAGCTGTTTTTT
- TRBJ1-1 - TRBV27 CASGWQQNTEAFF TGTGCCAGCGGCTGGCAGCAGAACACTGAAGCTTTCTTT
- TRBJ1-2 TRBD1 TRBV9 CASGMVQGGYTF TGTGCCAGTGGGATGGTCCAGGGGGGTTACACCTTC
- TRBJ1-1 - TRBV28 CASSWNTEAFF TGTGCCAGCAGTTGGAACACTGAAGCTTTCTTT
- TRBJ2-7 - TRBV7-2 CASSLTSSYEQYF TGTGCCAGCAGCTTAACCAGCTCCTACGAGCAGTACTTC
once TRBJ2-7 - TRBV6-6 CASSWPQYF TGTGCCAGCAGTTGGCCGCAGTACTTC
- TRBJ1-2 TRBD1 TRBV6-5 CASSYSQGVIYGYTF TGTGCCAGCAGTTACTCTCAGGGGGTGATCTATGGCTACACCTTC
- TRBJ2-7 TRBD1 TRBV10-3 CAISDGSGQPPYEQYF TGTGCCATCAGTGATGGCTCGGGACAGCCACCCTACGAGCAGTACTTC
once TRBJ2-7 - TRBV7-2 CASSEGAGSSYEQYF TGTGCCAGCAGCGAGGGCGCAGGAAGCTCCTACGAGCAGTACTTC
few TRBJ2-7 - TRBV5-8 CASSLRGDYEQYF TGTGCCAGCAGCTTGAGGGGGGACTACGAGCAGTACTTC
- TRBJ1-1 - TRBV4-3 CASSQARGRNEAFF TGCGCCAGCAGCCAAGCTCGGGGGCGGAATGAAGCTTTCTTT
few TRBJ2-7 TRBD2 TRBV7-3 CASSLEASGSPWEQYF TGTGCCAGCAGCTTAGAGGCTAGCGGGAGCCCATGGGAGCAGTACTTC